This TCR beta chain stems from a study of T cells after yellow fever vaccination. The study's findings and limits: Sorted repertoires could include abundant contaminating clonotypes from bulk cells. Most clones from primary vaccination were detected again post-booster (just over 95% CD4, approximately 90% CD8). Clonotypes found in both CD4 and CD8 compartments made up a small share.

This clonotype was seen only a few times. Antigen specificity is unknown. It was through 5'RACE template switching that TCR cDNA was made, with a universal primer site and UMIs added. Each CDR3 protein gets one entry after TCRdb re-called the 5' RACE reads with MiXCR. The repertoire holds about 99,000 distinct CDR3 sequences, with around 5.8% as singletons. The receptor comes from a man younger than 30 who received the YFV17D yellow fever vaccine. The sample consisted of CD8+ T cells sorted from PBMCs, taken 10 days after the yellow fever booster vaccination.

The CDR3 here is CASRRGLRNTDTQYF. In DNA form, the CDR3 reads TGTGCCAGCAGGCGGGGCCTTCGGAACACAGATACGCAGTATTTT. The V gene is TRBV9, the J gene TRBJ2-3; possibly TRBD2 for D (6 bases). V lost 5 bases, J lost 2 bases, and 15 bases lay in between. The CDR3 spans 15 residues. CDR1 and CDR2 from the germline V gene are SGDLS and YYNGEE.